One TCR beta chain is described in this entry. V shed 2 bases and J 7 bases; nucleotides not matched to a gene: 10. The germline V gene has CDR1 MNHEY and CDR2 SVGAGI. This CDR3 has 16 residues. These data are taken from a study of blood T cell repertoires in COVID-19. In the study overall: Italy, Spain and the United States were the sources of the convalescent and acute COVID-19 samples.

Per the authors' pipeline: Estimated nucleated cell counts came from reference gene primer amplification. Generated by immunoSEQ multiplex PCR, the TCRdb table keeps only in-frame clones and is missing some. D and trimming come from the DNA, and the V and J calls and clone size come from that table. This table has about 250,000 clones, 70% to 90% appearing once. The rearrangement joins TRBV6-5 to TRBJ2-7; 11 bases match TRBD2. Sequenced: peripheral blood. This receptor was taken from a man younger than 35 with active or convalescent COVID-19. The CDR3 DNA reads as TGTGCCAGCAGTTACCCTGGACTAGCGGGTTTTCTTGAGCAGTACTTC. Translated, it gives CASSYPGLAGFLEQYF.